This is a list of T cell receptor beta chains from one sample in a study of PD-1 blockade in classical Hodgkin lymphoma. Sequencing was performed with immunoSEQ multiplex PCR; in TCRdb, only in-frame clones are kept and a portion is missing. The sample includes over 20,000 clones, 85% to 90% seen only once; the top ten take about 2.7%. This sample comprised peripheral blood mononuclear cells (PBMCs), obtained at baseline. Receptors originate from a human donor with classical Hodgkin lymphoma. Each CDR3 is given with its conserved first and last residue. Fields, in order: V gene, J gene, D gene, clone size, CDR3 protein, CDR3 DNA. The D gene is left open where the match is weak. The size of a clone is reported for some rows only, either as once, few or many, or as a class for expanded clones.

TRBV10-3,TRBJ1-1,.,.,CAIRGLGGTEAFF,TGTGCCATCAGGGGTTTAGGCGGAACTGAAGCTTTCTTT
TRBV18,TRBJ2-1,.,.,CASSEYFSGGLYNEQFF,TGTGCCAGCTCCGAGTATTTCTCGGGGGGCCTGTATAATGAGCAGTTCTTC
TRBV5-4,TRBJ2-3,TRBD2,.,CASSQRLADTQYF,TGTGCCAGCAGCCAGAGACTAGCGGATACGCAGTATTTT
TRBV6-4,TRBJ2-7,.,.,CASSEVPQTYEQYF,TGTGCCAGCAGTGAAGTTCCTCAAACCTACGAGCAGTACTTC
TRBV7-8,TRBJ1-6,.,few,CASSLGQHNSPLHF,TGTGCCAGCAGCTTAGGCCAGCATAATTCACCCCTCCACTTT
TRBV5-1,TRBJ2-5,TRBD2,once,CASSIGLAGYTEETQYF,TGCGCCAGCAGCATCGGACTAGCGGGGTACACCGAAGAGACCCAGTACTTC
TRBV5-1,TRBJ1-4,.,.,CASSLAGTNEKLFF,TGCGCCAGCAGCTTGGCCGGAACTAATGAAAAACTGTTTTTT
TRBV6-6,TRBJ1-2,TRBD1,few,CASSYGSTGNYGYTF,TGTGCCAGCAGTTACGGTTCGACAGGGAACTATGGCTACACCTTC
TRBV9,TRBJ2-7,TRBD1,.,CASSFSGTGDREQYF,TGTGCCAGCAGCTTCTCCGGGACAGGGGATAGGGAGCAGTACTTC
TRBV7-8,TRBJ1-2,.,.,CASSLALRDYGYTF,TGTGCCAGCAGCTTAGCTTTAAGGGACTATGGCTACACCTTC
TRBV5-1,TRBJ1-1,.,.,CASSQGIHTEAFF,TGCGCCAGCAGCCAGGGTATCCACACTGAAGCTTTCTTT
TRBV6-1,TRBJ1-2,.,.,CASSAVGGSLEYGYTF,TGTGCCAGCAGTGCCGTGGGAGGTAGTTTAGAGTATGGCTACACCTTC
TRBV5-1,TRBJ2-5,.,.,CASSLAGTYQETQYF,TGCGCCAGCAGCTTGGCAGGGACATACCAAGAGACCCAGTACTTC
TRBV30,TRBJ1-2,.,.,CASPRFGGGYTF,TGTGCCTCACCTCGGTTTGGGGGAGGCTACACCTTC
TRBV5-1,TRBJ1-6,.,.,CASSTRTINSPLHF,TGCGCCAGCAGCACCCGGACAATTAATTCACCCCTCCACTTT
TRBV19,TRBJ1-3,.,.,CAIRESPSGNTIYF,TGTGCCATTAGGGAATCACCCTCTGGAAACACCATATATTTT
TRBV7-9,TRBJ2-5,.,.,CASSLRGPMFQETQYF,TGTGCCAGCAGCTTACGAGGGCCTATGTTCCAAGAGACCCAGTACTTC
TRBV5-1,TRBJ2-2,.,.,CASSLIGTGELFF,TGCGCCAGCAGCTTGATAGGTACCGGGGAGCTGTTTTTT
TRBV6-6,TRBJ2-3,TRBD1,.,CASSSRDRVSDTQYF,TGTGCCAGCAGCTCCCGGGACAGGGTATCAGATACGCAGTATTTT
TRBV7-9,TRBJ1-1,.,.,CASTHRGVLMNTEAFF,TGTGCCAGCACCCATCGGGGGGTCCTTATGAACACTGAAGCTTTCTTT
TRBV9,TRBJ2-5,TRBD2,.,CASSVHGGLETQYF,TGTGCCAGCAGCGTACACGGGGGGTTGGAGACCCAGTACTTC
TRBV5-1,TRBJ1-4,.,.,CASSLAGTENEKLFF,TGCGCCAGCAGCTTGGCCGGGACTGAGAATGAAAAACTGTTTTTT
TRBV5-1,TRBJ2-3,.,.,CASSLDILAASSTDTQYF,TGCGCCAGCAGCTTGGATATTCTGGCGGCCTCTAGCACAGATACGCAGTATTTT
TRBV27,TRBJ2-7,.,.,CASPSSGGTSSYEQYF,TGTGCCAGTCCGTCCTCCGGGGGAACCAGCTCCTACGAGCAGTACTTC
TRBV6-8,TRBJ1-2,.,.,CASSSDYGYTF,TGTGCCAGCAGTTCTGACTATGGCTACACCTTC
TRBV11-2,TRBJ2-3,.,.,CASSLASWGTDTQYF,TGTGCCAGCAGCTTAGCATCGTGGGGCACAGATACGCAGTATTTT
TRBV5-1,TRBJ2-1,.,.,CASSLSMRGYGNEQFF,TGCGCCAGCAGCTTGTCAATGAGGGGGTATGGGAATGAGCAGTTCTTC
TRBV21-1,TRBJ2-3,.,.,CASSKRKRGRGVTDTQYF,TGTGCCAGCAGCAAACGAAAAAGGGGACGGGGAGTCACAGATACGCAGTATTTT
TRBV4-1,TRBJ2-2,.,.,CASSQVPRVNTGELFF,TGCGCCAGCAGCCAAGTACCCAGGGTAAACACCGGGGAGCTGTTTTTT
TRBV27,TRBJ1-2,.,.,CASTVRYGGIGYGYTF,TGTGCCAGCACCGTTAGATATGGGGGGATCGGCTATGGCTACACCTTC
TRBV30,TRBJ1-2,TRBD1,.,CAWSKSTGEEDYGYTF,TGTGCCTGGAGTAAGAGTACAGGGGAAGAAGACTATGGCTACACCTTC
TRBV6-6,TRBJ2-3,.,.,CASSLDGTDTQYF,TGTGCCAGCAGCTTGGACGGCACAGATACGCAGTATTTT
TRBV19,TRBJ2-3,.,.,CASSMTTSRGSLF,TGTGCCAGTAGTATGACCACCTCCCGGGGCAGCTTATTT
TRBV6-6,TRBJ2-3,.,.,CASSLRTDTQYF,TGTGCCAGCAGTCTGCGCACAGATACGCAGTATTTT
TRBV6-5,TRBJ1-4,.,.,CASSLSGTNEKLFF,TGTGCCAGCAGTTTGTCCGGAACTAATGAAAAACTGTTTTTT
TRBV9,TRBJ2-3,TRBD2,.,CASSVGGVDTQYF,TGTGCCAGCAGCGTCGGGGGGGTAGATACGCAGTATTTT
TRBV5-4,TRBJ2-1,TRBD2,.,CASGLVYNEQFF,TGTGCCAGCGGACTAGTCTACAATGAGCAGTTCTTC
TRBV6-6,TRBJ2-2,TRBD2,.,CASSYGTTKNTGELFF,TGTGCCAGCAGTTACGGGACTACCAAAAACACCGGGGAGCTGTTTTTT
TRBV7-9,TRBJ1-2,TRBD1,once,CASSPRQGGKDGYTF,TGTGCCAGCAGCCCCAGACAGGGGGGAAAGGATGGCTACACCTTC
TRBV6-1,TRBJ1-6,.,once,CASRTQGGGNSPLHF,TGTGCCAGCAGAACGCAGGGAGGAGGTAATTCACCCCTCCACTTT
TRBV4-3,TRBJ2-1,TRBD2,.,CASSPTEGLASNEQFF,TGCGCCAGCAGCCCGACGGAAGGACTAGCATCTAATGAGCAGTTCTTC
TRBV6-5,TRBJ2-7,TRBD2,.,CASRAGGSYEQYF,TGTGCCAGCAGAGCGGGGGGATCCTACGAGCAGTACTTC
TRBV14,TRBJ1-5,.,.,CASSQLFQPQHF,TGTGCCAGCAGCCAGTTGTTTCAGCCCCAGCATTTT
TRBV1,TRBJ1-2,.,.,CTSSEHGLCETYGYTF,TGCACCAGCAGTGAACATGGTTTGTGCGAGACCTATGGCTACACCTTC
TRBV6-6,TRBJ1-1,.,.,CASSKRNTEAFF,TGTGCCAGCAGTAAAAGGAACACTGAAGCTTTCTTT
TRBV10-3,TRBJ1-1,TRBD1,.,CAIRIDRGPNTEAFF,TGTGCCATCAGGATCGACAGGGGCCCGAACACTGAAGCTTTCTTT
TRBV9,TRBJ2-3,TRBD1,.,CASSADGDRRDTQYF,TGTGCCAGCAGCGCAGACGGGGACAGGAGAGATACGCAGTATTTT
TRBV5-1,TRBJ1-5,TRBD1,.,CASSLGTTGSGQPQHF,TGCGCCAGCAGCTTGGGGACGACAGGGTCGGGTCAGCCCCAGCATTTT
TRBV10-1,TRBJ2-5,.,.,CASSEWFRETQYF,TGCGCCAGCAGTGAGTGGTTCAGGGAGACCCAGTACTTC
TRBV13,TRBJ2-3,.,.,CASSLNSGTDTQYF,TGTGCCAGCAGCTTAAACAGCGGCACAGATACGCAGTATTTT
TRBV5-4,TRBJ1-1,TRBD1,.,CASGTGNTEAFF,TGTGCCAGCGGGACAGGGAACACTGAAGCTTTCTTT
TRBV7-9,TRBJ2-5,.,few,CASSRETLEETQYF,TGTGCCAGCAGCCGAGAAACTCTCGAAGAGACCCAGTACTTC
TRBV7-9,TRBJ1-6,.,.,CASSLGVFFENVNSPLHF,TGTGCCAGCAGCTTAGGAGTCTTTTTCGAGAATGTGAATTCACCCCTCCACTTT
TRBV7-6,TRBJ2-2,.,.,CASSLDSAGELFF,TGTGCCAGCAGCTTAGACAGTGCCGGGGAGCTGTTTTTT